Following are 7 T cell receptor beta chains from one sample sequenced in a study of T cell responses to AZD1222 COVID-19 vaccine. The table came from immunoSEQ multiplex PCR; TCRdb's copy has only in-frame clones and leaves some out. Of around 120,000 clones in the sample, approximately 86% were seen once. The sample in question was peripheral blood, obtained on day 0 of AZD1222 vaccination. The receptors originated from an adult in good health.

This clone has a handful of counts. The chain is built from TRBV11-2 and TRBJ2-3; the D is unclear. Trimming pared 5 bases from V and 0 bases from J, leaving 12 bases between. The germline gives CDR1 SGHAT, CDR2 FQNNGV. The CDR3 has 15 residues. The CDR3 DNA reads TGTGCCAGCAGCAGATTAACCCCTAGCACAGATACGCAGTATTTT. Translated, it gives CASSRLTPSTDTQYF.

This clone has just a few counts. The J gene is TRBJ1-2, the V gene TRBV4-1; D not certain. Germline V gives CDR1 MGHRA, CDR2 YSYEKL. Trimming left V 1 base short and J 8 bases short, with 17 bases between. This CDR3 contains 15 residues. CDR3 residues: CASSQGTVTEGGYTF. The CDR3, as DNA: TGCGCCAGCAGCCAAGGGACGGTAACGGAGGGAGGCTACACCTTC.

The V gene is TRBV10-2, the J gene TRBJ1-2; D gene unclear. The CDR3 has 13 amino acids. V lost 3 bases and J lost 4, with 9 bases in between. Germline V gene data show CDR1 as WSHSY and CDR2 as SAAADI. The CDR3 DNA follows: TGCGCCAGCAGTGACGAAGCCGTCTATGGCTACACCTTC. Its translation: CASSDEAVYGYTF.

The chain has TRBV5-1 and TRBJ2-3; possible D gene TRBD1, 5 bases. Trimming stripped 0 bases from V and 2 bases from J, with 13 bases between. The germline V gene encodes CDR1 SGHRS and CDR2 YFSETQ. The CDR3 sequence is 16 residues long. The chain's CDR3 is CASSLAQRQNTDTQYF. CDR3 coding DNA: TGCGCCAGCAGCTTGGCCCAGCGACAGAACACAGATACGCAGTATTTT.

The V and J genes are TRBV6-5 and TRBJ1-2, with D possibly matching TRBD1 (5 bases). This CDR3 is built from 15 residues. V lost 2 bases and J 4 bases, leaving 14 bases between the germline ends. CDR1 MNHEY and CDR2 SVGAGI come from the germline V gene. The CDR3: CASSYAGGKGYGYTF. As DNA, the CDR3 is TGTGCCAGCAGTTACGCCGGGGGAAAGGGCTATGGCTACACCTTC.

The CDR3 loop reads CASAAGGGGVYEQFF. For the CDR3, the DNA is TGTGCCAGTGCGGCTGGAGGGGGCGGGGTTTATGAGCAGTTCTTC. The chain employs TRBV19 and TRBJ2-1, with D perhaps matching TRBD1 (7 bases). Trimming left V 8 bases short and J 8 bases short, with 22 bases between. The germline CDR1 and CDR2 sequences are LNHDA and SQIVND (reference sequence). The CDR3 loop spans 15 amino acids.

The chain recombines TRBV6-6 with TRBJ2-5; 9 bases match TRBD1. Germline V lookup: CDR1 MNHNY, CDR2 SVGAGI (reference sequence). The CDR3 loop spans 14 amino acids. V trimming: 6 bases; J trimming: 7 bases; junction bases outside the gene matches: 9. CDR3 amino acids: CASRGTGTRGTQYF. The CDR3 DNA reads as TGTGCCAGCAGGGGGACAGGGACACGGGGGACCCAGTACTTC.